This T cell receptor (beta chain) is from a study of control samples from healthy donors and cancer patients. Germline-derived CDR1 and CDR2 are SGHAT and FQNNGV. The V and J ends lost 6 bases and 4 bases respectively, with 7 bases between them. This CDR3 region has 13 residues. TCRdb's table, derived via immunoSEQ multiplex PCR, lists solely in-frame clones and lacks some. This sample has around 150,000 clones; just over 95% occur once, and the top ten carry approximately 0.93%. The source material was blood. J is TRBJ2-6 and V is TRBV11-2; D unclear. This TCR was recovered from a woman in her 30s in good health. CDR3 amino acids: CASRPAGANVLTF. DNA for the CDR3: TGTGCCAGCAGACCCGCCGGGGCCAACGTCCTGACTTTC.